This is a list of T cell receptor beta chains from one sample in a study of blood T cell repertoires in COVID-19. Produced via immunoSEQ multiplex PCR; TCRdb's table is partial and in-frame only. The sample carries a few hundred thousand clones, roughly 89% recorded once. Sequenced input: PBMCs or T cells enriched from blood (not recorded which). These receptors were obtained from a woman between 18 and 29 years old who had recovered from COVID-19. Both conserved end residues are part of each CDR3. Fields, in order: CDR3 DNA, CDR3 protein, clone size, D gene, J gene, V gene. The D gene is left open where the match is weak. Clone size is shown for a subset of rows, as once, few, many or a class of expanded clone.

CDR3 DNA: TGTGCCAGCAGTCAGACAGGGTACGGCTACACCTTC; CDR3 protein: CASSQTGYGYTF; clone size: .; D gene: TRBD1; J gene: TRBJ1-2; V gene: TRBV2
CDR3 DNA: TGTGCCAGCAGTCAGCGCCAGCAGACCCATAATTCACCCCTCCACTTT; CDR3 protein: CASSQRQQTHNSPLHF; clone size: few; D gene: .; J gene: TRBJ1-6; V gene: TRBV9
CDR3 DNA: TGTGCCACAGACGGGTACAATCAGCCCCAGCATTTT; CDR3 protein: CATDGYNQPQHF; clone size: .; D gene: .; J gene: TRBJ1-5; V gene: TRBV28
CDR3 DNA: TGTGCCAGCAGCCAAGTAACGGGGGGTTACGAGCAGTACTTC; CDR3 protein: CASSQVTGGYEQYF; clone size: few; D gene: TRBD2; J gene: TRBJ2-7; V gene: TRBV4-2
CDR3 DNA: TGTGCCACCAGCACCGGGGATAACTATGGCTACACCTTC; CDR3 protein: CATSTGDNYGYTF; clone size: few; D gene: .; J gene: TRBJ1-2; V gene: TRBV15
CDR3 DNA: TGTGCCAGCAGACCCAACGTTGGCGGGAGTCTCTTGGGAAGAGAGACCCAGTACTTC; CDR3 protein: CASRPNVGGSLLGRETQYF; clone size: .; D gene: TRBD2; J gene: TRBJ2-5; V gene: TRBV27
CDR3 DNA: TGTGCCAGCAGCCCGGGAATAGCTCAGCCCCAGCATTTT; CDR3 protein: CASSPGIAQPQHF; clone size: .; D gene: .; J gene: TRBJ1-5; V gene: TRBV6-5
CDR3 DNA: TGTGCCAGCAGCTTAGTTCAGGCAACCTACGAGCTGTACTTC; CDR3 protein: CASSLVQATYELYF; clone size: once; D gene: .; J gene: TRBJ2-7; V gene: TRBV7-9
CDR3 DNA: TGTGCCAGCAGCCAAGCCGAGGGACTAGCGGGTTACAATGAGCAGTTCTTC; CDR3 protein: CASSQAEGLAGYNEQFF; clone size: .; D gene: TRBD2; J gene: TRBJ2-1; V gene: TRBV3-1/TRBV3-2
CDR3 DNA: TGTGCCAGCAGTTCAGGGGTCCAAGAGACCCAGTACTTC; CDR3 protein: CASSSGVQETQYF; clone size: .; D gene: .; J gene: TRBJ2-5; V gene: TRBV2
CDR3 DNA: TGTGCCAGCAGCCGTACTGCAGGAATACAGGGGGAGCAGTACTTC; CDR3 protein: CASSRTAGIQGEQYF; clone size: .; D gene: TRBD1; J gene: TRBJ2-7; V gene: TRBV7-2
CDR3 DNA: TGTGCCAGCAGCTTAGGCTTAACAGAAAATCAGCCCCAGCATTTT; CDR3 protein: CASSLGLTENQPQHF; clone size: .; D gene: .; J gene: TRBJ1-5; V gene: TRBV11-2
CDR3 DNA: TGCGCCAGCAGCTTGGCAGAAGTCACTGAAGCTTTCTTT; CDR3 protein: CASSLAEVTEAFF; clone size: .; D gene: .; J gene: TRBJ1-1; V gene: TRBV5-1
CDR3 DNA: TGTGCCAGCAGCTTAGTGGCGGGGGGCGCAGATACGCAGTATTTT; CDR3 protein: CASSLVAGGADTQYF; clone size: once; D gene: TRBD2; J gene: TRBJ2-3; V gene: TRBV11-2
CDR3 DNA: TGCGCCAGCAGCCAACAGTCAATTGGAGCTAACTATGGCTACACCTTC; CDR3 protein: CASSQQSIGANYGYTF; clone size: .; D gene: .; J gene: TRBJ1-2; V gene: TRBV4-1
CDR3 DNA: TGTGCCAGCAGTAAACAGGGGCCAATGAACACTGAAGCTTTCTTT; CDR3 protein: CASSKQGPMNTEAFF; clone size: .; D gene: TRBD1; J gene: TRBJ1-1; V gene: TRBV27
CDR3 DNA: TGTGCCAGCAGCATACCGGGACAGCTCCTCTCCTTC; CDR3 protein: CASSIPGQLLSF; clone size: .; D gene: TRBD1; J gene: TRBJ1-2; V gene: TRBV5-5
CDR3 DNA: TGTGCCACCAGGATGAGGGCGGGGGGGACAGATACGCAGTATTTT; CDR3 protein: CATRMRAGGTDTQYF; clone size: .; D gene: TRBD2; J gene: TRBJ2-3; V gene: TRBV15